These T cell receptor beta chains were read from a single sample in a study of neurological immune-mediated disorders. TCRdb re-analysed the 5' RACE reads in MiXCR, keeping a single row per CDR3 protein. The table records 69,000 or so distinct CDR3 sequences, roughly 4.9% of them present only once. Sequencing was done on a sample of PBMCs. The receptors originated from a woman between 65 and 79 years old with multiple sclerosis. CDR3s include the opening cysteine and the closing phenylalanine or tryptophan. The D gene is left open where the match is weak. Clone size is given for some rows only: seen once, a few or many times, or a class if the clone is expanded.

J: TRBJ1-3; V: TRBV12-3/TRBV12-4; size: many; D: TRBD1; DNA: TGTGCCAGCAGCCCAGGACAGGGGAGAAACACCATATATTTT; CDR3: CASSPGQGRNTIYF
J: TRBJ2-3; V: TRBV12-3/TRBV12-4; size: many; D: TRBD2; DNA: TGTGCCAGCAGCGGGACTAGCGGGAGCACAGATACGCAGTATTTT; CDR3: CASSGTSGSTDTQYF
J: TRBJ1-2; V: TRBV5-1; size: many; D: TRBD1; DNA: TGCGCCAGCAAGAGCTCAGGGGGCGACTATGGCTACACCTTC; CDR3: CASKSSGGDYGYTF
J: TRBJ2-7; V: TRBV6-2/TRBV6-3; size: .; D: TRBD1; DNA: TGTGCCAGCAGTTGGGACAGCGCCTACGAGCAGTACTTC; CDR3: CASSWDSAYEQYF
J: TRBJ1-2; V: TRBV25-1; size: many; D: .; DNA: TGTGCCAGCAGTGAAAACGGACAGTGGCTCTACACCTTC; CDR3: CASSENGQWLYTF
J: TRBJ2-3; V: TRBV5-1; size: many; D: TRBD2; DNA: TGCGCCAGCACCACGGATAGCGGGAGAAGGGCAGATACGCAGTATTTT; CDR3: CASTTDSGRRADTQYF
J: TRBJ2-3; V: TRBV4-2; size: .; D: .; DNA: TGTGCCAGCAGCCAGATTCGATCAGATACGCAGTATTTT; CDR3: CASSQIRSDTQYF
J: TRBJ2-1; V: TRBV9; size: many; D: .; DNA: TGTGCCAGCAGCGTCTCAGGGGGGACGTCCAATGAGCAGTTCTTC; CDR3: CASSVSGGTSNEQFF
J: TRBJ2-2; V: TRBV10-1; size: many; D: .; DNA: TGTGCCAGCAGCCCACGTAACACCGGGGAGCTGTTTTTT; CDR3: CASSPRNTGELFF
J: TRBJ1-4; V: TRBV7-9; size: many; D: TRBD1; DNA: TGTGCCAGCAGCCTGGGACAGGGGACGAGTGAAAAACTGTTTTTT; CDR3: CASSLGQGTSEKLFF
J: TRBJ1-5; V: TRBV12-3/TRBV12-4; size: many; D: TRBD1; DNA: TGTGCCAGCAGTCCAACAGGGGGATCTCAGCCCCAGCATTTT; CDR3: CASSPTGGSQPQHF
J: TRBJ2-7; V: TRBV24-1; size: many; D: .; DNA: TGTGCCACCAGTGATTTTACGAGCTCCTACGAGCAGTACTTC; CDR3: CATSDFTSSYEQYF
J: TRBJ2-1; V: TRBV6-2/TRBV6-3; size: .; D: .; DNA: TGTGCCAGCAGCTACACTCCCGAGGTAGCGAGAGTCCTCAATGAGCAGTTCTTC; CDR3: CASSYTPEVARVLNEQFF
J: TRBJ2-1; V: TRBV7-2; size: few; D: TRBD1; DNA: TGTGCCAGCAGCTCGACAGGGGCCTACAATGAGCAGTTCTTC; CDR3: CASSSTGAYNEQFF
J: TRBJ1-2; V: TRBV20-1; size: many; D: .; DNA: TGCAGTGCTAGAGATTTAAGGGAGGCCAACTATGGCTACACCTTC; CDR3: CSARDLREANYGYTF
J: TRBJ2-2; V: TRBV27; size: many; D: TRBD2; DNA: TGTGCCAGCAGGGGACTAGGGAGCACCGGGGAGCTGTTTTTT; CDR3: CASRGLGSTGELFF
J: TRBJ2-1; V: TRBV20-1; size: many; D: TRBD2; DNA: TGCAGTGCTAGAGATGGACTAGCGGAGTACAATGAGCAGTTCTTC; CDR3: CSARDGLAEYNEQFF
J: TRBJ2-1; V: TRBV3-1; size: many; D: .; DNA: TGTGCCAGCAGCCCCCCCCAGGGAAGGAATGAGCAGTTCTTC; CDR3: CASSPPQGRNEQFF
J: TRBJ2-3; V: TRBV15; size: many; D: .; DNA: TGTGCCACCAGAAAGACGTCTAGCACAGATACGCAGTATTTT; CDR3: CATRKTSSTDTQYF
J: TRBJ1-1; V: TRBV29-1; size: many; D: TRBD1; DNA: TGCAGCGTTATTCGACAGGGGGGACATAACACTGAAGCTTTCTTT; CDR3: CSVIRQGGHNTEAFF
J: TRBJ1-5; V: TRBV5-1; size: many; D: .; DNA: TGCGCCAGCAGCTTGGGAACAGGGAATAGCAATCAGCCCCAGCATTTT; CDR3: CASSLGTGNSNQPQHF
J: TRBJ1-2; V: TRBV20-1; size: many; D: .; DNA: TGCAGTGCTCCACAGGAAGCTAACTATGGCTACACCTTC; CDR3: CSAPQEANYGYTF
J: TRBJ2-6; V: TRBV5-6; size: few; D: TRBD1; DNA: TGTGCCAGCAGCCTGACAGGGGGGAACTCTGGGGCCAACGTCCTGACTTTC; CDR3: CASSLTGGNSGANVLTF
J: TRBJ2-3; V: TRBV27; size: few; D: TRBD2; DNA: TGTGCCAGCAGTTTAATTGCGGGAGGGCCAGATACGCAGTATTTT; CDR3: CASSLIAGGPDTQYF
J: TRBJ2-1; V: TRBV4-3; size: many; D: .; DNA: TGCGCCAGCAGCCGTTTGGGGTCTATGAACAATGAGCAGTTCTTC; CDR3: CASSRLGSMNNEQFF
J: TRBJ2-7; V: TRBV5-1; size: many; D: .; DNA: TGCGCCAGCAGCCCAACTTCGGGGAGCTCCTACGAGCAGTACTTC; CDR3: CASSPTSGSSYEQYF
J: TRBJ2-3; V: TRBV2; size: .; D: TRBD1; DNA: TGTGCCAGCAGTGGGACAGGATCTGGGGCAGATACGCAGTATTTT; CDR3: CASSGTGSGADTQYF
J: TRBJ1-3; V: TRBV7-9; size: many; D: .; DNA: TGTGCCAGCAGCTTAGACAGCCCCCCACTATATTTT; CDR3: CASSLDSPPLYF
J: TRBJ2-7; V: TRBV6-5; size: many; D: TRBD1; DNA: TGTGCCAGCAGTAAACCCGGGACAGGGGGCAGGGACGAGCAGTACTTC; CDR3: CASSKPGTGGRDEQYF
J: TRBJ1-2; V: TRBV12-3/TRBV12-4; size: .; D: TRBD1; DNA: TGTGCCAGCGGGACAGGGGACAACTATGGCTACACCTTC; CDR3: CASGTGDNYGYTF